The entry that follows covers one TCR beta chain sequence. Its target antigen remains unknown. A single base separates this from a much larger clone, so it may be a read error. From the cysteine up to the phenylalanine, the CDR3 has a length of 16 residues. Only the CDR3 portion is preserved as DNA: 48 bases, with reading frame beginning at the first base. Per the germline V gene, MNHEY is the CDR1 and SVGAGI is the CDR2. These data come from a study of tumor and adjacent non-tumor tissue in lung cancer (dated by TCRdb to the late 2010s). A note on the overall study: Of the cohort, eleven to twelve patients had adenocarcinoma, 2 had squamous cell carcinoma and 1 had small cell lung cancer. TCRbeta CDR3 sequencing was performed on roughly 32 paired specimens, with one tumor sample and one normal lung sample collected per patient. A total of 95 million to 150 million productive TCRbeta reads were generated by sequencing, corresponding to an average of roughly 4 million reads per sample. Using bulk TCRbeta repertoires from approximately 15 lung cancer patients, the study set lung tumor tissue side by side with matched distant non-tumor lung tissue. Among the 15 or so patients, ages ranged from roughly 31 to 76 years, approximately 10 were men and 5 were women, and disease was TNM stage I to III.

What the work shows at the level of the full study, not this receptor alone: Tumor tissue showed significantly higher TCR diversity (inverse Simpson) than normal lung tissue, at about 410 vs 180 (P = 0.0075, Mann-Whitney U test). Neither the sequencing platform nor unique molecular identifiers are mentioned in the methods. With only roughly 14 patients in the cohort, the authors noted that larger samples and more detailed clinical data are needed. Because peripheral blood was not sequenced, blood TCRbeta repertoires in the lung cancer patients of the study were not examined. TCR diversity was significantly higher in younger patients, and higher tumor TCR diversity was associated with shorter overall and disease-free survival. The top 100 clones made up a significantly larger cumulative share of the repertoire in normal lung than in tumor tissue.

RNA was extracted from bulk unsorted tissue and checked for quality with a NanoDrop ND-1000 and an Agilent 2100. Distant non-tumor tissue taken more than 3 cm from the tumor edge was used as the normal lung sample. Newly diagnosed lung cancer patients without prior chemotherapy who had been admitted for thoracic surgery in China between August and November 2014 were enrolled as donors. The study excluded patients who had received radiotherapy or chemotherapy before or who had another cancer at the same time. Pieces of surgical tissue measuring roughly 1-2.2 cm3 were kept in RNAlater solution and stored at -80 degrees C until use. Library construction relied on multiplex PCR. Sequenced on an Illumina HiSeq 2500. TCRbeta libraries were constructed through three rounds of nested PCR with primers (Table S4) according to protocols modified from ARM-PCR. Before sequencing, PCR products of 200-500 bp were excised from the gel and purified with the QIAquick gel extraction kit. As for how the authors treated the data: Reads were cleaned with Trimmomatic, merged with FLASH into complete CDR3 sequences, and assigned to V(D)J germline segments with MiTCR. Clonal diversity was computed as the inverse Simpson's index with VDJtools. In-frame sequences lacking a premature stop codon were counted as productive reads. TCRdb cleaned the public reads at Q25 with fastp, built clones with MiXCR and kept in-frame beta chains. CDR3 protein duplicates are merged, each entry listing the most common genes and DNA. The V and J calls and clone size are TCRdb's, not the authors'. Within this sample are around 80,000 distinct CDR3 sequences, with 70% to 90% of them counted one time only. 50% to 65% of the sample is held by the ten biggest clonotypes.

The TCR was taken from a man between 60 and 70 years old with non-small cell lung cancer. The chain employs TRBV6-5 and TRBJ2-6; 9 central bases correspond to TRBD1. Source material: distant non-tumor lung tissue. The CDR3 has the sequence CASNEQGAAGANVPTF. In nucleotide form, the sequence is TGTGCCAGCAATGAACAGGGGGCGGCCGGGGCCAACGTCCCGACTTTC.